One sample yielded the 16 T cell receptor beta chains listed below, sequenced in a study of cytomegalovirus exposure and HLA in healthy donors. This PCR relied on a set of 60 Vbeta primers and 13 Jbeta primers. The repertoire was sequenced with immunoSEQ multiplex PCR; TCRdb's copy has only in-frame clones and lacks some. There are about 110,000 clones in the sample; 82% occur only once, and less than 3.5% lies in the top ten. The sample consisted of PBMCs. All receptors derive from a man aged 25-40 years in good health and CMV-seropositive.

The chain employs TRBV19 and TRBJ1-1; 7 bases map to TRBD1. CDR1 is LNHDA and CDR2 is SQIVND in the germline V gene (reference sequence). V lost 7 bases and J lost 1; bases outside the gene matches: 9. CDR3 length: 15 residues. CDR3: CASTRQGGWNTEAFF. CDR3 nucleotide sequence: TGTGCCAGTACCCGACAGGGAGGATGGAACACTGAAGCTTTCTTT.

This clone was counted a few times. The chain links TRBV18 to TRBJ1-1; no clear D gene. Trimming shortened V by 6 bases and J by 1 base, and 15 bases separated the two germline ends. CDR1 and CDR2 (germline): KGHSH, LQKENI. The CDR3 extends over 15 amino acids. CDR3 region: CASSSDQAPNTEAFF. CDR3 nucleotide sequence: TGTGCCAGCTCGTCAGATCAGGCTCCGAACACTGAAGCTTTCTTT.

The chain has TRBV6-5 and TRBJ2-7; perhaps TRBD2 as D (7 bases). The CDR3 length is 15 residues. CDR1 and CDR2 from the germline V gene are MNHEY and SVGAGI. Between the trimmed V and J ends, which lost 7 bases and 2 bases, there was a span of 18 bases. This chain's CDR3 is CASNPGGGTTYEQYF. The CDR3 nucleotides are TGTGCCAGCAATCCCGGCGGGGGCACCACCTACGAGCAGTACTTC.

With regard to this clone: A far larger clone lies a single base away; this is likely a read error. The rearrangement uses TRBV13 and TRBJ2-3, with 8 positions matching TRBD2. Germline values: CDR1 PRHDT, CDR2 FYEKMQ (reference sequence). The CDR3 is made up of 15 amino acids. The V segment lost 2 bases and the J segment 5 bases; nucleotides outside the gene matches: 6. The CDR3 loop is CASSLWISGEDTQYF. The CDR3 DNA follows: TGTGCCAGCAGCTTATGGATTAGCGGGGAAGATACGCAGTATTTT.

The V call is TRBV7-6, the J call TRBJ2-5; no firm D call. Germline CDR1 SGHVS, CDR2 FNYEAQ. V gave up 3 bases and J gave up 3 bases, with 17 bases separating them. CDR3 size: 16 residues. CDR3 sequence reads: CASSFQTEATEETQYF. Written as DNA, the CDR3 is TGTGCCAGCAGCTTCCAGACTGAGGCCACTGAAGAGACCCAGTACTTC.

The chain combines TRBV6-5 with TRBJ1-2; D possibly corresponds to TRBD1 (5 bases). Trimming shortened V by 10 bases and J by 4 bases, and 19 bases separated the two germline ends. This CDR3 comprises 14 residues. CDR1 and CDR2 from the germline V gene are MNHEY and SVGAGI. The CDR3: CATFTGRAGYGYTF. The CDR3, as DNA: TGTGCCACCTTTACAGGCCGGGCCGGCTATGGCTACACCTTC.

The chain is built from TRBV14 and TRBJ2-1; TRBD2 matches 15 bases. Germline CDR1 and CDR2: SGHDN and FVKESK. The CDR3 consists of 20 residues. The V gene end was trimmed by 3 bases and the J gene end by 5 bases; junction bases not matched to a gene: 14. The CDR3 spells CASSQGRSGTSGGYHNEQFF. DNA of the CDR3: TGTGCCAGCAGCCAGGGCCGCTCTGGGACTAGCGGGGGGTACCACAATGAGCAGTTCTTC.

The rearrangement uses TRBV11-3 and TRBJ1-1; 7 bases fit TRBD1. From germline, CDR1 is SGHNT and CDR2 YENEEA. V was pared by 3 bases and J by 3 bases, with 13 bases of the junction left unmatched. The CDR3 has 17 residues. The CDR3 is CASSLGDGLTGDTEAFF. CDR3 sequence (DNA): TGTGCCAGCAGCTTGGGTGATGGGCTCACAGGGGACACTGAAGCTTTCTTT. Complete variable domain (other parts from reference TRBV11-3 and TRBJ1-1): EAGVVQSPRYKIIEKKQPVAFWCNPISGHNTLYWYLQNLGQGPELLIRYENEEAVDDSQLPKDRFSAERLKGVDSTLKIQPAELGDSAVYLCASSLGDGLTGDTEAFFGQGTRLTVV.

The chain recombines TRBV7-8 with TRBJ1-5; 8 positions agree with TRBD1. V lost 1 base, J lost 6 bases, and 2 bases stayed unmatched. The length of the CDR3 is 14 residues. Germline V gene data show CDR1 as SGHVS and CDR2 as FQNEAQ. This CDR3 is CASSLGQGAQPQHF. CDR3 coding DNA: TGTGCCAGCAGCTTAGGTCAGGGGGCTCAGCCCCAGCATTTT.

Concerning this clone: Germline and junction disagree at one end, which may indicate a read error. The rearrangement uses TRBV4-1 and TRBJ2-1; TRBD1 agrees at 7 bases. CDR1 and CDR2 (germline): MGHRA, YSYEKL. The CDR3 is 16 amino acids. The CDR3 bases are TGCGCCGGCAGCCACCCGTTAGGGGGCGACTACAATGAGCAGTTCTTC. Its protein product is CAGSHPLGGDYNEQFF.

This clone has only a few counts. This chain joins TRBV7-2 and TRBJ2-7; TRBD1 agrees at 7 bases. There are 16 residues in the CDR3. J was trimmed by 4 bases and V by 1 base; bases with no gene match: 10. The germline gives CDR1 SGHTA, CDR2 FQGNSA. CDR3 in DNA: TGTGCCAGCAGCTTAGTCTCGACAGGGAAAATATACGAGCAGTACTTC. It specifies CASSLVSTGKIYEQYF.

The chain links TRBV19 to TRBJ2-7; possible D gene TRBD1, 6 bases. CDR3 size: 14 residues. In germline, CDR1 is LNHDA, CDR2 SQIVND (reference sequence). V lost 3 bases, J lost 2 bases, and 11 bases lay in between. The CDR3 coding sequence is TGTGCCAGTAGTATGAGGACAGCTCCCTACGAGCAGTACTTC. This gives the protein CASSMRTAPYEQYF.

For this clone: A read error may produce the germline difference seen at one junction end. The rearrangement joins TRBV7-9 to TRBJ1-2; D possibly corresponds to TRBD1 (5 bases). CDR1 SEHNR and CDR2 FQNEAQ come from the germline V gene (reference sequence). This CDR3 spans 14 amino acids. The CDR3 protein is CSSSLSTANYGYTF. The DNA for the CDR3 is TGTTCCAGCAGCTTATCGACAGCTAACTATGGCTACACCTTC.

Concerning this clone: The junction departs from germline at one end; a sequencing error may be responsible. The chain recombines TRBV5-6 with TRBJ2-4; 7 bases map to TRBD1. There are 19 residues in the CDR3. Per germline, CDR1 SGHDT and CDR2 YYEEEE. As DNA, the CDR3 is TGTGCCAGCAGCTCAAATACGGACAGGCCTTTTCTAGCCAAAAACAGTCAGTACTTC. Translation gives CASSSNTDRPFLAKNSQYF.

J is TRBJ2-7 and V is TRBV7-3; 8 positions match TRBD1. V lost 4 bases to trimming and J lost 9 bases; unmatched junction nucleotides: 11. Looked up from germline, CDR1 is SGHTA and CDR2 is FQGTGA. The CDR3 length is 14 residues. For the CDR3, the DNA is TGTGCCAGCAGCTCAGGACAGGGATGGGATGGGCAGTACTTC. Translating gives CASSSGQGWDGQYF.

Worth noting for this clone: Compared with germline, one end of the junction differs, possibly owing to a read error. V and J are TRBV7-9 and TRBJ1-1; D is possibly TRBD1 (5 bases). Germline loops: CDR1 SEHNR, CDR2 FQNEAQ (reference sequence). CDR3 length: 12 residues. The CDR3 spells CSSSLTQGEAFF. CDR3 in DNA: TGTTCCAGCAGCCTTACTCAGGGTGAAGCTTTCTTT.